This T cell receptor beta chain emerged from a study of blood T cell repertoires in COVID-19 (dated by TCRdb to the early 2020s). In terms of the full investigation: Samples from collaborators originated in the United States, Italy and Spain and spanned both the acute and convalescent phases of COVID-19. The prospective study material was composed of cDNA or gDNA derived from T cells, B-cell-depleted T cells, or PBMCs. Subjects who had been exposed to COVID-19, were actively infected with it, or had recovered from it provided the deeply sampled blood TCRbeta repertoires that made up the dataset. A freely available public database, intended as a resource for researchers studying the immune response to SARS-CoV-2, is where the repertoires were released. The samples were drawn from the first 160 participants of the ongoing ImmuneRACE study and from 1,254 subjects provided by 6 global collaborators. Nearly every sample came with metadata listing a de-identified subject ID, COVID-19 status, age in years and sex. Where available, HLA class I and class II types were taken from metadata supplied by the sample provider and were not determined by assay-based typing.

Study-wide findings and limitations: How much clinical and demographic metadata was included differed by source and by participant, and the metadata was provided uncurated.

CDR1 and CDR2 (SNHLY, FYNNEI) derive from the germline V gene. Relative to germline, V is missing 6 bases and J is missing 1 base, with 6 bases of the junction outside any gene match. Inclusive of the bounding cysteine and phenylalanine, the CDR3 is 15 residues long. Only the CDR3 region is kept as DNA, spanning 45 bases read in frame from base 1. The immunoSEQ Assay, a bias-controlled multiplex PCR, was used to amplify TCRbeta CDR3 regions from genomic DNA. The study's own analysis went as follows. Within the assay, amplification of reference gene primers was used to estimate how many nucleated cells each sample contained. To quantify the absolute abundance of each unique TCRbeta CDR3 rearrangement, sequence reads were collapsed and filtered. For each sample, productive Simpson clonality was calculated as the square root of Simpson's diversity index across productive rearrangements. TCRdb holds this immuneACCESS table with in-frame rearrangements only. Some clones are missing; in checked studies, unresolved V genes explain under half, and the rest has no known cause. V, J and clone size are those of that table, while D and trimming were read from the DNA. This sample lists roughly 69,000 clones; 88% were detected once. The top ten hold about 5% of the sample.

Whole blood was collected in K2EDTA tubes by collaborating institutions according to the institutions' own protocols. For TCRbeta analysis, collaborator samples were shipped as frozen whole blood, as isolated PBMCs, or as DNA extracted from either sample type. This clone was detected a few times. There is no known antigen for this receptor. Qualities for individual bases were not recorded, and no much larger clone is one base off. Recombination linked TRBV2 to TRBJ1-1; 9 nucleotides in the junction match TRBD1. The source material was peripheral blood. The source is a human donor in a cohort sampled during active COVID-19. The nucleotide sequence is given as TGTGCCAGCAGAAGGGAGGACAGGGGGAACACTGAAGCTTTCTTT. It translates as CASRREDRGNTEAFF.